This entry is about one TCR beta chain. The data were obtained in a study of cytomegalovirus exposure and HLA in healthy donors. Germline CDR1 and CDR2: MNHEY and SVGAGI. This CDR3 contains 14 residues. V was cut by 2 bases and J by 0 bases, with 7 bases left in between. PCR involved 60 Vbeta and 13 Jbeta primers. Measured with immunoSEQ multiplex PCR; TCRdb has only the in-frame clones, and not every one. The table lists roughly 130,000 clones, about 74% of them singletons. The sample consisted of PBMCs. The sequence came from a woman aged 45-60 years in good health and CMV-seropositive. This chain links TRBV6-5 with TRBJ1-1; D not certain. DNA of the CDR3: TGTGCCAGCAGTTACGGGCAGGTGAACACTGAAGCTTTCTTT. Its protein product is CASSYGQVNTEAFF.